These 20 T cell receptor beta chains came from one sample sequenced in a study of a mutant IDH1 vaccine in newly diagnosed glioma. No antigen has been identified for these receptors. Time point meaning: week 23, last vaccination. Every vaccine dose comprised 300 ug of mutant IDH1 20-mer peptide plus topical imiquimod. Measured with immunoSEQ multiplex PCR; TCRdb has only the in-frame clones, and not every one. This sample yields roughly 45,000 clones, of which about 81% are seen a single time; around 2.5% belongs to the top ten. This specimen consisted of PBMCs, obtained from a glioma patient whose treatment included an IDH1 peptide vaccine. The source is a woman between 18 and 29 years old with glioma. Some clones in this sample may be carry-over from other donors' samples.

In this sample, this clone turned up once. The V call is TRBV9, the J call TRBJ1-4; D gene unclear. CDR1 and CDR2 (germline): SGDLS, YYNGEE. The V end was cut by 2 bases, the J end by 4 bases, with 12 bases between. The CDR3 is 15 residues long. The CDR3 here is CASSVAEIHNEKLFF. CDR3 nucleotides: TGTGCCAGCAGCGTCGCCGAGATACATAATGAAAAACTGTTTTTT. Together with reference TRBV9 and TRBJ1-4, the CDR3 gives the full variable domain: DSGVTQTPKHLITATGQRVTLRCSPRSGDLSVYWYQQSLDQGLQFLIQYYNGEERAKGNILERFSAQQFPDLHSELNLSSLELGDSALYFCASSVAEIHNEKLFFGSGTQLSVL.

J is TRBJ2-1 and V is TRBV7-6, with D perhaps being TRBD1 or TRBD2 (5 bases each). Deletions cut 4 bases from V and 7 bases from J, with 11 bases between. Germline V CDR1 and CDR2: SGHVS, FNYEAQ. The CDR3 totals 13 residues. The CDR3 DNA reads as TGTGCCAGCAGCTCAGGGTCGGGAAATGAGCAGTTCTTC. Protein sequence: CASSSGSGNEQFF. The variable domain in full, completed from reference TRBV7-6 and TRBJ2-1, reads GAGVSQSPRYKVTKRGQDVALRCDPISGHVSLYWYRQALGQGPEFLTYFNYEAQQDKSGLPNDRFSAERPEGSISTLTIQRTEQRDSAMYRCASSSGSGNEQFFGPGTRLTVL.

The CDR3 spells CASSPYGWIQETQYF. The DNA for the CDR3 is TGTGCCAGTAGTCCGTACGGGTGGATTCAAGAGACCCAGTACTTC. V is TRBV19 and J is TRBJ2-5; D ambiguous. Per the germline V gene, CDR1 is LNHDA and CDR2 is SQIVND (reference sequence). This CDR3 has 15 amino acids. V lost 5 bases to trimming and J lost 2 bases, with 15 bases between them.

V and J are TRBV7-9 and TRBJ2-4; tentatively, D is TRBD2 (6 bases). Per the germline V gene, CDR1 is SEHNR and CDR2 is FQNEAQ (reference sequence). This CDR3 is 16 amino acids long. With 5 bases removed from V and 0 bases from J, the gap between germline ends came to 14 bases. The CDR3, as DNA: TGTGCCAGCAGCCTCGGACTAACCTTAGCCAAAAACATTCAGTACTTC. It encodes CASSLGLTLAKNIQYF.

The chain recombines TRBV19 with TRBJ1-1; TRBD1 aligns across 9 bases. With 5 bases clipped from V and 4 bases from J, the junction kept 5 bases outside the gene matches. Germline values: CDR1 LNHDA, CDR2 SQIVND (reference sequence). The CDR3 has 14 residues. CDR3 protein: CASSPQGAGTEAFF. CDR3 bases: TGTGCCAGTAGTCCACAGGGGGCTGGCACTGAAGCTTTCTTT.

This clone has more than one count but fewer than ten. The J gene is TRBJ1-6, the V gene TRBV6-4, with D tentatively TRBD1 (5 bases). V lost 6 bases to trimming and J lost 7 bases, with 13 bases between them. This CDR3 has 14 amino acids. Germline V lookup: CDR1 MRHNA, CDR2 SNTAGT. The CDR3: CASSTGTENSPLHF. The CDR3 DNA reads TGTGCCAGCAGCACCGGGACCGAGAATTCACCCCTCCACTTT.

The genes are TRBV19 and TRBJ1-4; 11 bases are shared with TRBD1. There are 15 residues in the CDR3. V shed 6 bases, J shed 6 bases, and the junction held 6 bases outside the gene matches. Per the germline V gene, CDR1 is LNHDA and CDR2 is SQIVND (reference sequence). The CDR3: CASRASGQGDEKLFF. For the CDR3, the DNA is TGTGCCAGTAGAGCCTCGGGACAGGGGGATGAAAAACTGTTTTTT.

The rearrangement uses TRBV7-9 and TRBJ2-1; the D call may be TRBD1 or TRBD2 (5 bases each). Trimming shortened V by 4 bases and J by 2 bases, and 12 bases separated the two germline ends. CDR3 length: 15 amino acids. In germline, CDR1 is SEHNR, CDR2 FQNEAQ (reference sequence). This CDR3 is CASSSSRGPYNEQFF. In DNA, the CDR3 is TGTGCCAGCAGCTCATCAAGGGGACCCTACAATGAGCAGTTCTTC.

This chain links TRBV2 with TRBJ1-2; 8 nucleotides match TRBD1. Germline V gene sequence: CDR1 SNHLY, CDR2 FYNNEI. This CDR3 is 14 amino acids long. J lost 4 bases, V lost 4 bases, and 5 bases had no gene match. In DNA form, the CDR3 reads TGTGCCAGCAGTGGGACAGGGATTTTCTATGGCTACACCTTC. Translating gives CASSGTGIFYGYTF. Full variable domain (missing parts from reference TRBV2 and TRBJ1-2): EPEVTQTPSHQVTQMGQEVILRCVPISNHLYFYWYRQILGQKVEFLVSFYNNEISEKSEIFDDQFSVERPDGSNFTLKIRSTKLEDSAMYFCASSGTGIFYGYTFGSGTRLTVV.

The V gene is TRBV9, the J gene TRBJ2-7, with 11 nucleotides matching TRBD2. After removal of 4 bases from V and 3 bases from J, the junction contained 6 bases not matched to a gene. This CDR3 region has 15 residues. From germline, CDR1 is SGDLS and CDR2 YYNGEE. The CDR3: CASSSGLAGDYEQYF. CDR3 bases: TGTGCCAGCAGCTCAGGACTAGCGGGCGACTACGAGCAGTACTTC.

This clone was seen a single time. This chain connects TRBV28 to TRBJ1-5; D may be TRBD1 (5 bases). The CDR3 length is 14 residues. Germline V CDR1 and CDR2: MDHEN, SYDVKM. Trimming removed 7 bases from V and 2 bases from J, with 12 bases in between. DNA for the CDR3: TGTGCCAGCACCATCGGGGGGGGCAATCAGCCCCAGCATTTT. Its translation: CASTIGGGNQPQHF.

The chain has TRBV7-9 and TRBJ2-2; no firm D call. Germline V lookup: CDR1 SEHNR, CDR2 FQNEAQ (reference sequence). Trimming took 0 bases from V and 9 from J, leaving 11 bases between them. The CDR3 length is 14 residues. The CDR3 here is CASSLASGMWELFF. The CDR3 region has the DNA TGTGCCAGCAGCTTAGCGTCCGGTATGTGGGAGCTGTTTTTT.

The V and J genes are TRBV4-3 and TRBJ1-6, with TRBD1 matching over 8 bases. The CDR3 loop spans 16 amino acids. The germline CDR1 and CDR2 sequences are LGHNA and YSLEER. Trimming removed 1 base from V and 6 bases from J; junction bases left unmatched: 5. Here the CDR3 DNA reads TGCGCCAGCAGCCAAGGTGCAGACAGGGGTAATTCACCCCTCCACTTT. Its translation: CASSQGADRGNSPLHF.

This clone was detected once. CDR3 loop: CASRWEGLADTQYF. In DNA form, the CDR3 reads TGTGCCAGCAGATGGGAGGGCCTGGCAGATACGCAGTATTTT. The chain carries TRBV2 and TRBJ2-3, with 7 positions matching TRBD2. Germline loops: CDR1 SNHLY, CDR2 FYNNEI. V lost 6 bases to trimming and J lost 4 bases; unmatched junction nucleotides: 7. This CDR3 is built from 14 residues. The variable domain in full, completed from reference TRBV2 and TRBJ2-3, reads EPEVTQTPSHQVTQMGQEVILRCVPISNHLYFYWYRQILGQKVEFLVSFYNNEISEKSEIFDDQFSVERPDGSNFTLKIRSTKLEDSAMYFCASRWEGLADTQYFGPGTRLTVL.

V and J are TRBV10-1 and TRBJ2-2; possible D gene TRBD1, 6 bases. This CDR3 is built from 15 residues. Between the trimmed V and J ends, which lost 3 bases and 3 bases, there was a span of 11 bases. Germline V gene sequence: CDR1 WNHNN, CDR2 SYGVQD (reference sequence). The CDR3, as DNA: TGCGCCAGCAGTGATGGGCAGGGGCACACCGGGGAGCTGTTTTTT. Its translation is CASSDGQGHTGELFF.

This chain uses TRBV18 with TRBJ2-2, with TRBD2 as a possible D gene (5 bases). This CDR3 is 15 amino acids long. Germline assignment: CDR1 KGHSH and CDR2 LQKENI. Trimming stripped 0 bases from V and 5 bases from J, with 10 bases between. CDR3 nucleotide sequence: TGTGCCAGCTCACCACCGAGGCCGGGAACCGGGGAGCTGTTTTTT. This gives the protein CASSPPRPGTGELFF.

This clone is termed medium-sized. The chain recombines TRBV5-1 with TRBJ2-1, with 7 bases lining up with TRBD2. The CDR3 runs 15 residues. Trimming took 3 bases from V and 4 from J; bases not matched to a gene: 7. Germline CDR1 SGHRS, CDR2 YFSETQ. The CDR3 loop is CASSSSSGVYNEQFF. CDR3 in DNA: TGCGCCAGCAGCTCATCTAGCGGAGTTTACAATGAGCAGTTCTTC.

The chain employs TRBV7-3 and TRBJ1-2; D possibly corresponds to TRBD1 (6 bases). The V end lost 2 bases, the J end lost 4 bases, and 11 bases lay between the germline ends. The CDR3 sequence is 14 residues long. CDR1 is SGHTA, CDR2 FQGTGA, per germline. The CDR3 DNA reads TGTGCCAGCAGCTTACCGGGGGCCCCCTATGGCTACACCTTC. Translation: CASSLPGAPYGYTF.

The V call is TRBV10-3, the J call TRBJ2-3; 11 bases agree with TRBD2. The CDR3 length is 15 residues. V was clipped by 4 bases and J by 1 base; unmatched bases: 1. In germline, CDR1 is ENHRY, CDR2 SYGVKD. The CDR3 loop is CAISGLAGRTDTQYF. CDR3 sequence (DNA): TGTGCCATCAGTGGACTAGCGGGACGCACAGATACGCAGTATTTT.

The chain employs TRBV5-8 and TRBJ1-1; no reliable D call. The CDR3 sequence is 15 residues long. Trimming left V 3 bases short and J 0 bases short, with 12 bases between. The germline CDR1 and CDR2 sequences are SGHTS and YDEGEE. The CDR3 region has the DNA TGTGCCAGCAGCTACCCCAGGAACATGAACACTGAAGCTTTCTTT. This codes for CASSYPRNMNTEAFF.